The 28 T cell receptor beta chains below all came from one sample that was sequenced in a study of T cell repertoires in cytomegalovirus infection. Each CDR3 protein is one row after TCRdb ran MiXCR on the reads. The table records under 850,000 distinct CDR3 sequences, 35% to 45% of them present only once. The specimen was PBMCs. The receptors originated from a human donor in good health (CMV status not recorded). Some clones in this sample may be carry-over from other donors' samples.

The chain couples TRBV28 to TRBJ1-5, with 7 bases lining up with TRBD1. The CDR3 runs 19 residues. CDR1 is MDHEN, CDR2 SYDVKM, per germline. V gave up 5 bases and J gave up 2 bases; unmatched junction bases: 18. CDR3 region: CASSPPAQGPGYGNQPQHF. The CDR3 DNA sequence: TGTGCCAGCAGTCCCCCCGCACAGGGGCCGGGATACGGCAATCAGCCCCAGCATTTT.

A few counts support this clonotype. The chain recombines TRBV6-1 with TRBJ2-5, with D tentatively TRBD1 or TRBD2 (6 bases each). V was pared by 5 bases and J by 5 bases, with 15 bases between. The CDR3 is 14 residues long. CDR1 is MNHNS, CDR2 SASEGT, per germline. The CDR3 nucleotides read TGTGCCAGCAGTTATGGGGGGCCAGGGGAGACCCAGTACTTC. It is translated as CASSYGGPGETQYF.

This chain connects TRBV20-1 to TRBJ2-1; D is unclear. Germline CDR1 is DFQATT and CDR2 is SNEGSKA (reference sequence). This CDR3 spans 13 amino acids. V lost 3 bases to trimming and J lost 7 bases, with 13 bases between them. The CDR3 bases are TGCAGTGCTAGGGTGGCCCAACGGAATGAGCAGTTCTTC. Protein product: CSARVAQRNEQFF.

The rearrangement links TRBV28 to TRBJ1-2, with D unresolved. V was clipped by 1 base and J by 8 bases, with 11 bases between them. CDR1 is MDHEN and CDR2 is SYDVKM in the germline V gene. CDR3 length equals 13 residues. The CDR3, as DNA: TGTGCCAGCAGTTTATCCAGGTTGCGGGGCTACACCTTC. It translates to CASSLSRLRGYTF.

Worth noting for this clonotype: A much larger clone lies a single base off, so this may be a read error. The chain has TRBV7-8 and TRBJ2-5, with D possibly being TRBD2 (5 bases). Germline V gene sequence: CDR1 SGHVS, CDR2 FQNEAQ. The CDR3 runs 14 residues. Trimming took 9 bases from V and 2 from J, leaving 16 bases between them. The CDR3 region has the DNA TGTGCCAGGAGCCCTGGACTTATACAAGAGACCCAGTACTTC. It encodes CARSPGLIQETQYF.

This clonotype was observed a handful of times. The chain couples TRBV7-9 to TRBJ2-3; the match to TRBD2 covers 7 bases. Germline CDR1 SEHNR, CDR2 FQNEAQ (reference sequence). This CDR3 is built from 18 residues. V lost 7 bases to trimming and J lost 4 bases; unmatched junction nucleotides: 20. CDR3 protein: CASTISAGGTGGADTQYF. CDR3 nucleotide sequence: TGTGCCAGCACCATATCGGCCGGGGGAACGGGAGGCGCAGATACGCAGTATTTT. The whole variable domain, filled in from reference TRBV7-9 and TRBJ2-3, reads DTGVSQNPRHKITKRGQNVTFRCDPISEHNRLYWYRQTLGQGPEFLTYFQNEAQLEKSRLLSDRFSAERPKGSFSTLEIQRTEQGDSAMYLCASTISAGGTGGADTQYFGPGTRLTVL.

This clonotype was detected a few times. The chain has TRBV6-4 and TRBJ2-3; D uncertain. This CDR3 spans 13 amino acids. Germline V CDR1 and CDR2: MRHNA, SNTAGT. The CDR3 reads CAVSDTSTDTQYF. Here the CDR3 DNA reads TGTGCGGTTAGTGATACTAGCACAGATACGCAGTATTTT.

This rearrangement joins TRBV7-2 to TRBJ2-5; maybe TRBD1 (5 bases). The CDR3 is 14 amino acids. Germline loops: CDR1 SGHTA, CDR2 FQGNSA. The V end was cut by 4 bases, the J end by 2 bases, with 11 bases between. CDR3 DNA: TGTGCCAGCAGCTATACCCCAGGGCAAGAGACCCAGTACTTC. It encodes CASSYTPGQETQYF.

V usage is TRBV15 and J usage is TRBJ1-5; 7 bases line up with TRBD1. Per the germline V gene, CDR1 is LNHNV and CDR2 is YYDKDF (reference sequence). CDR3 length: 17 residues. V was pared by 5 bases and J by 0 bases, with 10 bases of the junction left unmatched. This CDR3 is CATSVGTVSYSNQPQHF. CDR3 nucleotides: TGTGCCACCAGCGTCGGGACAGTGAGTTATAGCAATCAGCCCCAGCATTTT.

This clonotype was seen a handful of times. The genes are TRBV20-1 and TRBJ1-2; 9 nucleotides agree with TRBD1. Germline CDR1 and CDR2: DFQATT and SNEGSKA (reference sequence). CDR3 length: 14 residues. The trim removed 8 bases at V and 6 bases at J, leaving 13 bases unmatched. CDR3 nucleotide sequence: TGCAGTCCCGACCGGGACAGGGAAGGAGATGGCTACACCTTC. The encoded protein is CSPDRDREGDGYTF.

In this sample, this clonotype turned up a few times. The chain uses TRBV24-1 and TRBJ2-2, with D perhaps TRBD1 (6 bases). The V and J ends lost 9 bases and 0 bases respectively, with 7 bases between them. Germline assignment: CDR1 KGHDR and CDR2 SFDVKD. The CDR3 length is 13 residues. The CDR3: CATGTPNTGELFF. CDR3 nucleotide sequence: TGTGCCACCGGGACACCGAACACCGGGGAGCTGTTTTTT.

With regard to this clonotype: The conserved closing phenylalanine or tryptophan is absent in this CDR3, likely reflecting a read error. CDR3 DNA: TGCATCGCAAGGCCCGGGGGGACTGAAGCTTTCTTG. As protein: CIARPGGTEAFL. The chain uses TRBV29-1 and TRBJ1-1; a possible D gene is TRBD1 (5 bases). The CDR3 runs 12 residues. Germline V gene data show CDR1 as SQVTM and CDR2 as ANQGSEA.

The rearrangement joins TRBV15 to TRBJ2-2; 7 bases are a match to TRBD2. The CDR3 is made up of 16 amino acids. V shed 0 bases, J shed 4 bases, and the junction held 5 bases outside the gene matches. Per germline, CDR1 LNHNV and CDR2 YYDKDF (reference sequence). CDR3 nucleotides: TGTGCCACCAGCAGAGATTTGACTAGCTTCACCGGGGAGCTGTTTTTT. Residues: CATSRDLTSFTGELFF.

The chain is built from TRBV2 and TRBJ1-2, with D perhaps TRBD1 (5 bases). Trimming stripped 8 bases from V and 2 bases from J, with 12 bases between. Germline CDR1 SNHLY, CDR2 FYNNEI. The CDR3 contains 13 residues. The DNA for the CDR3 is TGTGCCAGCCGTGCAGGGATCAACTATGGCTACACCTTC. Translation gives CASRAGINYGYTF.

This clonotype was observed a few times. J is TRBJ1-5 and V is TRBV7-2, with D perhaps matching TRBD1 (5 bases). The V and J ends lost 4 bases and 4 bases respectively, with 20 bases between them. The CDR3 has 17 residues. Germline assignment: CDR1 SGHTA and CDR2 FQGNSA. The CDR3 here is CASSWISGTATNQPQHF. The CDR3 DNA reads TGTGCCAGCAGCTGGATCTCCGGGACCGCCACGAATCAGCCCCAGCATTTT. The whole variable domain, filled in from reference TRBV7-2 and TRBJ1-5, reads GAGVSQSPSNKVTEKGKDVELRCDPISGHTALYWYRQSLGQGLEFLIYFQGNSAPDKSGLPSDRFSAERTGGSVSTLTIQRTQQEDSAVYLCASSWISGTATNQPQHFGDGTRLSIL.

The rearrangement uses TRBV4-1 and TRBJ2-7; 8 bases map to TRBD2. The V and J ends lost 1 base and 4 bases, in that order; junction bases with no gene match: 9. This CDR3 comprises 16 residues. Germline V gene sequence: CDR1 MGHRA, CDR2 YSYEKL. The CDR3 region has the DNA TGCGCCAGCAGCCAAGGAAGCACTAGCGGATTATACGAGCAGTACTTC. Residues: CASSQGSTSGLYEQYF.

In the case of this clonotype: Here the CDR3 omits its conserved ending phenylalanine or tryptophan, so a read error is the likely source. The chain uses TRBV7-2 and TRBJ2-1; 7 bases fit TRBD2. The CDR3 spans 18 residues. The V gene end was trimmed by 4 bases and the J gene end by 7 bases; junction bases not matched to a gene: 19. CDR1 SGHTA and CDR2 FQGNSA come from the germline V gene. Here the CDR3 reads CASSSLGIRGRALNEQFC. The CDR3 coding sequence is TGTGCCAGCAGCTCCCTCGGGATACGGGGGAGGGCCCTGAATGAGCAGTTCTGC.

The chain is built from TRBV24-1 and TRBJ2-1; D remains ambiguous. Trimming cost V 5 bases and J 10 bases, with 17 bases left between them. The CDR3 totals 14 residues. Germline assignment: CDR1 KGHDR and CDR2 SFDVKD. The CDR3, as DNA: TGTGCCACCAGTGGCGTAGCCCAACGCGGCGAGCAGTTCTTC. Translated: CATSGVAQRGEQFF.

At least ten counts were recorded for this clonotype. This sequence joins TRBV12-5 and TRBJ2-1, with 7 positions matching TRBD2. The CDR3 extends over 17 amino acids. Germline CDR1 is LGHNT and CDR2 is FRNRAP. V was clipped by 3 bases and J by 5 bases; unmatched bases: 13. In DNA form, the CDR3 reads TGTGCTAGTGGTTTTGGTCCGGCTAGCGGCACACACAATGAGCAGTTCTTC. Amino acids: CASGFGPASGTHNEQFF.

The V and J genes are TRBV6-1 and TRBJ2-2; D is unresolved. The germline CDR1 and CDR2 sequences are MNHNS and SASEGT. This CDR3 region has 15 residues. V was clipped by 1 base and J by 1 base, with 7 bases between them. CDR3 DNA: TGTGCCAGCAGTGAAGGCGTGGGGAACACCGGGGAGCTGTTTTTT. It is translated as CASSEGVGNTGELFF.

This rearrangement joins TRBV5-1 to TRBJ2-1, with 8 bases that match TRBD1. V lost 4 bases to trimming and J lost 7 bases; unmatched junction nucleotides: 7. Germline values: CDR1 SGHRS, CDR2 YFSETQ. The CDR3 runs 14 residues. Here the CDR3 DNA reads TGCGCCAGCAGCGTGGACAGGGACTGGAATGAGCAGTTCTTC. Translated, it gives CASSVDRDWNEQFF. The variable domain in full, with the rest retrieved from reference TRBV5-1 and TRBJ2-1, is KAGVTQTPRYLIKTRGQQVTLSCSPISGHRSVSWYQQTPGQGLQFLFEYFSETQRNKGNFPGRFSGRQFSNSRSEMNVSTLELGDSALYLCASSVDRDWNEQFFGPGTRLTVL.

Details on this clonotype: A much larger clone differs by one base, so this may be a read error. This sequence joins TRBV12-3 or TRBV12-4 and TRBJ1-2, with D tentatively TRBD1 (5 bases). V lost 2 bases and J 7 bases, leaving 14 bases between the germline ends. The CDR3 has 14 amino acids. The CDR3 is CASSLSAGVGGYTF. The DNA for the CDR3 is TGTGCCAGCAGTTTAAGCGCGGGGGTGGGTGGCTACACCTTC.

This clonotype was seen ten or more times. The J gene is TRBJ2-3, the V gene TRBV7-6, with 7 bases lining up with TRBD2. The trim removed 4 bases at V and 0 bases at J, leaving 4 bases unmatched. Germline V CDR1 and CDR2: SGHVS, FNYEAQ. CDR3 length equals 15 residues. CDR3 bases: TGTGCCAGCAGCTCGCTAGCGGTTAGCACAGATACGCAGTATTTT. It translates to CASSSLAVSTDTQYF.

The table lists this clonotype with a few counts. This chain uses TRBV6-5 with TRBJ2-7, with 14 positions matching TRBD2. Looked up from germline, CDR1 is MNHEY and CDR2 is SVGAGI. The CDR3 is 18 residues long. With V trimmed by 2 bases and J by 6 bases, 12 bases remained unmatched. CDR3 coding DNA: TGTGCCAGCAGTTACGGGACTAGCGGGAGTTCCCGCCTGCTCGAGCAGTACTTC. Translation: CASSYGTSGSSRLLEQYF.

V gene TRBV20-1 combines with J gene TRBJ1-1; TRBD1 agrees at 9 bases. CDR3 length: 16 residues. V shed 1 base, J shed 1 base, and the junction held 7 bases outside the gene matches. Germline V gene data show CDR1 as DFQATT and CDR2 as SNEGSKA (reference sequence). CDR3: CSARGGLQGANTEAFF. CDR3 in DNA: TGCAGTGCTAGAGGGGGTCTACAGGGGGCGAACACTGAAGCTTTCTTT.

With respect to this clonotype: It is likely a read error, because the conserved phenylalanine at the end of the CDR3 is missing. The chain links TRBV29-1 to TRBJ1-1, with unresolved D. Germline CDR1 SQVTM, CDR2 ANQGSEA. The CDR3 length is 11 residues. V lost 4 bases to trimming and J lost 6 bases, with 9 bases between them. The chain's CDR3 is CSVVAVAEAFI. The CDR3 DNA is TGCAGCGTTGTCGCCGTAGCTGAAGCTTTCATT.

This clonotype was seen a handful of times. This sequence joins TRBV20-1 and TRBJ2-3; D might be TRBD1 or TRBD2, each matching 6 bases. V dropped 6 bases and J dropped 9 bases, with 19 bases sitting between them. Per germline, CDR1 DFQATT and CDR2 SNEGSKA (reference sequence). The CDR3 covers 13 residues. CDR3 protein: CSAPLGAGRTQYF. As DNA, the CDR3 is TGCAGTGCCCCCCTGGGGGCGGGGCGGACGCAGTATTTT.

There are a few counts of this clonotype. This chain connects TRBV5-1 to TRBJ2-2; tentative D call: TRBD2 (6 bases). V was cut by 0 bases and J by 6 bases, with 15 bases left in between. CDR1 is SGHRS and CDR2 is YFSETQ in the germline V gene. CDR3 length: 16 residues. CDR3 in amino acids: CASSLVLTGAAGELFF. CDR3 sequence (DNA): TGCGCCAGCAGCTTGGTACTGACGGGAGCCGCCGGGGAGCTGTTTTTT.